This T cell receptor (beta chain) originates from a study of response to subunit inactivated influenza vaccine (dated by TCRdb to the late 2010s). With regard to the full study: Deep quantitative T cell receptor repertoire profiling was used in the study to track responses to a trivalent subunit inactivated influenza vaccine. Broad study findings and their caveats: It was suggested by the authors that each seasonal influenza vaccination may recruit only a limited number of new T cells.

Library generation was performed with RT-PCR. Sequencing instrument: Illumina HiSeq 2500. TCRdb handled the public reads itself, with Q25 trimming in fastp and clone calling in MiXCR, and kept productive beta chains. Under each unique CDR3 protein, matching rows form one entry showing the most common genes and DNA. This sample is represented by roughly 460,000 distinct CDR3 sequences; roughly 9.8% of them were singletons. Together, the top ten hold approximately 12% of the sample. Notes on this clonotype: No cognate antigen has been identified for it. No per-base quality is available; no much larger clone lies one base away.

The meaning of the sample's time point label: 40 to 45 days after influenza vaccine administration. From the germline V gene, CDR1 is SGHRS and CDR2 is YFSETQ. The CDR3 runs 19 amino acids, cysteine and phenylalanine included. Kept here is only the CDR3 DNA, which spans 57 bases and is read in frame from base 1. V is pared back by 2 bases and J by 2 bases, with 22 bases lying between the germline termini. The rearrangement combines TRBV5-1 with TRBJ2-2, with TRBD2 as a weak D call on 5 bases. Sequenced here: PBMCs from blood, sampled around seven weeks after vaccination. The receptor was isolated from a man aged 50 to 60 who received an inactivated influenza vaccine. Donor details come from another sample of the same person, matched by shared clones. The nucleotides are TGCGCCAGCAGCTTCGACCCCTCGGGGTCCCACCTTAACACCGGGGAGCTGTTTTTT. The translation is CASSFDPSGSHLNTGELFF.